The clone carrying this T cell receptor (beta chain) was observed a few times. The entry originates in a study of blood T cell repertoires in COVID-19. The overall study: Spain, Italy and the United States supplied samples that represented acute and convalescent COVID-19.

Original methodology: The authors estimated nucleated cell counts from reference gene primer amplification. Sequencing was performed with immunoSEQ multiplex PCR; in TCRdb, only in-frame clones are kept and a portion is missing. The D gene and trimming were derived from the DNA, and the V and J assignments and clone size from that table. The repertoire includes over 100,000 clones, 85% of them detected once, and roughly a tenth sits in the top ten. V was clipped by 5 bases and J by 4 bases, with 5 bases between them. The CDR3 covers 11 residues. Sequencing was performed on peripheral blood. V usage is TRBV12-3 or TRBV12-4 and J usage is TRBJ1-2; D is unclear. The clonotype originates from a man older than 75 with acute or convalescent COVID-19. CDR3 region: CASSGLYGYTF. In nucleotides, the CDR3 is TGTGCCAGCAGTGGACTCTATGGCTACACCTTC.